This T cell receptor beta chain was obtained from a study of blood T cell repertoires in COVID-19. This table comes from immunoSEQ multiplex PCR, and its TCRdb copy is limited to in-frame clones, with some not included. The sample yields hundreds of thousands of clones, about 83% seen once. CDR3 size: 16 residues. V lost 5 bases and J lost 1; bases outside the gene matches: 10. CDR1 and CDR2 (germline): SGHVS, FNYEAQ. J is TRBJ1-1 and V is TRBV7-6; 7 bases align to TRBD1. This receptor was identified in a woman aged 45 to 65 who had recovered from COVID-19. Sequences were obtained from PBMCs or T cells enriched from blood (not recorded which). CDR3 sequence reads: CASSQQPGQRNTEAFF. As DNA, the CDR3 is TGTGCCAGCAGCCAACAGCCGGGACAGCGGAACACTGAAGCTTTCTTT.